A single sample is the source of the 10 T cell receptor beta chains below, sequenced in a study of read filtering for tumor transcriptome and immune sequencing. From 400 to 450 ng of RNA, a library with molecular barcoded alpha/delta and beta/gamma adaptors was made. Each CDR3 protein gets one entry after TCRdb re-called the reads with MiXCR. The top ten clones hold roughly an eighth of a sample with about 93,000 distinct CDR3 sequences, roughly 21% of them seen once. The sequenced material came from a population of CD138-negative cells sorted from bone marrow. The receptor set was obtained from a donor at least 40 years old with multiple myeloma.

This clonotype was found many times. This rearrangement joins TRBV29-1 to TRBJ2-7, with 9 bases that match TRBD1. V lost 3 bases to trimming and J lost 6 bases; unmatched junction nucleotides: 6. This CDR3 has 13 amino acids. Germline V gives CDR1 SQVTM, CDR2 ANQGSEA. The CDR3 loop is CSVDGQGISEQYF. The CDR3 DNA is TGCAGCGTTGATGGACAGGGGATTAGCGAGCAGTACTTC.

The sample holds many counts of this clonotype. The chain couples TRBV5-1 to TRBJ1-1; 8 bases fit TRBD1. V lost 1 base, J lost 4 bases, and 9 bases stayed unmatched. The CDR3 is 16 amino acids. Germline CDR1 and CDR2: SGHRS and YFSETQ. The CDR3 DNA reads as TGCGCCAGCAGCTTGCCGACAGGGGTGGGAGGCACTGAAGCTTTCTTT. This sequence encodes CASSLPTGVGGTEAFF.

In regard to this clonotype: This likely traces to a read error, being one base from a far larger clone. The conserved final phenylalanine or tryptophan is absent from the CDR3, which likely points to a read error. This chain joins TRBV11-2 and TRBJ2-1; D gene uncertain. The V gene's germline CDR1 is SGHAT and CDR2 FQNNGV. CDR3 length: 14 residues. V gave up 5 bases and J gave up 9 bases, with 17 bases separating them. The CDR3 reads CASSLMVGKSEQFL. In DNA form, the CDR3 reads TGTGCCAGCAGCCTAATGGTCGGCAAAAGTGAGCAGTTCCTC.

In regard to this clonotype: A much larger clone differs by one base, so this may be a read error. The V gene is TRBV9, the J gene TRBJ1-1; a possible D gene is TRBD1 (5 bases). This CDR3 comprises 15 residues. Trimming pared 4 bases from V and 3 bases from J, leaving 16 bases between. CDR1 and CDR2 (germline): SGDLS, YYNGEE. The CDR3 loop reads CASSPRRGVDTEAFF. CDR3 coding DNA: TGTGCCAGCAGCCCCCGTCGAGGGGTGGACACTGAAGCTTTCTTT.

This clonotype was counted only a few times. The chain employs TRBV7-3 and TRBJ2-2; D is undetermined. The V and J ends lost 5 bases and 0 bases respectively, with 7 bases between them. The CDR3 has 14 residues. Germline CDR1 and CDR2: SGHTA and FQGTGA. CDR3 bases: TGTGCCAGCAGCCCAGATGCGAACACCGGGGAGCTGTTTTTT. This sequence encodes CASSPDANTGELFF.

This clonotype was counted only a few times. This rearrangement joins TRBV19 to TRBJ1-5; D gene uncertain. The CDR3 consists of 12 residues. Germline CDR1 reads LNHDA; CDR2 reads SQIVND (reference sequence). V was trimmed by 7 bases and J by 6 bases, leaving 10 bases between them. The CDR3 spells CASTIAGQPQHF. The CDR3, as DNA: TGTGCCAGTACAATTGCGGGTCAGCCCCAGCATTTT.

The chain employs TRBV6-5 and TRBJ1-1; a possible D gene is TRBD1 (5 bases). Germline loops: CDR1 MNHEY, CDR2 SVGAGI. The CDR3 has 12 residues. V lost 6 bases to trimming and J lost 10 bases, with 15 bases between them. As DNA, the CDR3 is TGTGCCAGCAGCCCACCCTCCAGGGTAGCTTTCTTT. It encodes CASSPPSRVAFF.

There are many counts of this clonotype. The CDR3 DNA sequence: TGTGCCAGCAGTCCTAGGGTCTCTGGGGCCAACGTCCTGACTTTC. Residues: CASSPRVSGANVLTF. This chain uses TRBV2 with TRBJ2-6; no definite D call. CDR3 size: 15 residues. V gave up 5 bases and J gave up 0 bases, with 8 bases separating them. Germline V gene data show CDR1 as SNHLY and CDR2 as FYNNEI.

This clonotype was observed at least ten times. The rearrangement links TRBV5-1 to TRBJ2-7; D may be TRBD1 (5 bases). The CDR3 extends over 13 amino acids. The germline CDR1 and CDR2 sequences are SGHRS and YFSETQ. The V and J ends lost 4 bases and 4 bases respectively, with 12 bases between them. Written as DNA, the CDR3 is TGCGCCAGCAGCCTGAAGACAGATTACGAGCAGTACTTC. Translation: CASSLKTDYEQYF.

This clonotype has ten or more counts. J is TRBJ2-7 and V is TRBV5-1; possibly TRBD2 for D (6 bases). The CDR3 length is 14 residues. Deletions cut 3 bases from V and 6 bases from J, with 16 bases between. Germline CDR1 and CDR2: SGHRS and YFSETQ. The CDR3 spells CASSWGLFGGEQYF. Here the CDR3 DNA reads TGCGCCAGCAGCTGGGGACTGTTCGGGGGCGAGCAGTACTTC.